Listed below are T cell receptor beta chains from one sample, sequenced in a study of identifying expanded T cells in peripheral blood. Method: immunoSEQ multiplex PCR; TCRdb's copy keeps in-frame clones and lacks some. The data show some 76,000 clones, roughly nine tenths seen once. Sequencing was performed on blood. Receptors originate from a person between 18 and 70 years old in good health. Both conserved end residues are part of each CDR3. Each record gives: J gene, clone size, V gene, D gene, CDR3 protein, CDR3 DNA. D genes are given only for firm matches. For some rows the clone size is stated as once, few or many, or as a class when expanded; others skip it.

TRBJ2-7	NA	TRBV5-5	NA	CASSLWGEQYF	TGTGCCAGCAGCTTGTGGGGCGAGCAGTACTTC
TRBJ2-3	NA	TRBV6-5	NA	CASSPGRTDTQYF	TGTGCCAGCAGTCCGGGTCGCACAGATACGCAGTATTTT
TRBJ1-5	NA	TRBV5-4	NA	CASSSQGESNQPQHF	TGTGCCAGCAGCTCACAGGGAGAGAGCAATCAGCCCCAGCATTTT
TRBJ2-5	NA	TRBV18	NA	CASSHDRKETQYF	TGTGCCAGCTCACACGACAGGAAAGAGACCCAGTACTTC
TRBJ1-5	NA	TRBV6-5	TRBD1	CASSSQGGQPQHF	TGTGCCAGCAGCTCACAGGGGGGTCAGCCCCAGCATTTT
TRBJ1-2	NA	TRBV27	NA	CASRPRGINYGYTF	TGTGCCAGCAGACCACGAGGAATTAACTATGGCTACACCTTC
TRBJ2-5	few	TRBV5-6	NA	CASSLGGPRETQYF	TGTGCCAGCAGCTTGGGGGGACCTAGAGAGACCCAGTACTTC
TRBJ1-2	NA	TRBV27	TRBD1	CASSLGQGHNYGYTF	TGTGCCAGCAGCCTCGGACAGGGGCATAACTATGGCTACACCTTC
TRBJ1-4	NA	TRBV5-1	NA	CASSLNLRDEKLFF	TGCGCCAGCAGCTTGAACCTTAGGGATGAAAAACTGTTTTTT
TRBJ2-5	NA	TRBV10-3	NA	CATRQEGRETQYF	TGTGCCACCCGACAGGAAGGAAGAGAGACCCAGTACTTC
TRBJ2-1	NA	TRBV11-2	TRBD2	CASSRWTSGGNEQFF	TGTGCCAGCAGCCGCTGGACTAGCGGGGGCAATGAGCAGTTCTTC
TRBJ1-6	NA	TRBV7-2	TRBD1	CASSSDRGPNSPLHF	TGTGCCAGCAGCTCGGACAGGGGGCCTAATTCACCCCTCCACTTT
TRBJ2-7	NA	TRBV7-6	NA	CASSRNRDYEQYF	TGTGCCAGCAGCAGAAACAGAGACTACGAGCAGTACTTC
TRBJ2-6	NA	TRBV18	NA	CASSDQLTGANVLTF	TGTGCCAGCTCGGACCAGTTAACTGGGGCCAACGTCCTGACTTTC
TRBJ2-5	NA	TRBV5-1	TRBD1	CASSLVGQGSGETQYF	TGCGCCAGCAGCTTGGTTGGACAGGGGAGTGGAGAGACCCAGTACTTC
TRBJ2-7	NA	TRBV28	TRBD2	CASSSPGLAGSYEQYF	TGTGCCAGCAGTTCCCCGGGACTAGCGGGCTCCTACGAGCAGTACTTC